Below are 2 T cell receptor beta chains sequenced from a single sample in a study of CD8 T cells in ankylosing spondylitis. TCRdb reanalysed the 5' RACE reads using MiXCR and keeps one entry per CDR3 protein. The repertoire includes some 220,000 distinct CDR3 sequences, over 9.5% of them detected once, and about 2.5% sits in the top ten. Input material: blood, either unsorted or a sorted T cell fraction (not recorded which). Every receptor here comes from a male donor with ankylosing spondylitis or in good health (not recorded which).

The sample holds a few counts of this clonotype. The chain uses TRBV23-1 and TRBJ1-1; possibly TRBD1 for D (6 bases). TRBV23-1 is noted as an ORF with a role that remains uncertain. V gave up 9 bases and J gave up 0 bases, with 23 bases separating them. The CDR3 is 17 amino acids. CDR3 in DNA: TGCGCCAGTGCACATTTATCGGGGGCCGGACTGAACACTGAAGCTTTCTTT. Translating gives CASAHLSGAGLNTEAFF.

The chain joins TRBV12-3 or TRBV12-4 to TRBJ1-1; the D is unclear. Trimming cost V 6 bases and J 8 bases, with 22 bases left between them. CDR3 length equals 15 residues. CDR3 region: CASSAPTRTTLEAFF. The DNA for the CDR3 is TGTGCCAGCAGCGCCCCGACACGAACAACTTTAGAAGCTTTCTTT.